The entry that follows covers one TCR beta chain sequence. Its target antigen remains unknown. Base quality data are lacking; no much larger clone is found one base away. Other DNA sequences in the same sample also yield this CDR3. These data belong to a study of shared clonotypes between healthy human individuals (dated by TCRdb to 2018 to 2020). Background on the whole study: The cohort comprised a couple of women and a few men aged 18 to 49 years. Per donor, three plates each were used for CD4 naive and CD4 memory, two for CD8 naive, and one for CD8 memory. The study deeply sequenced blood TCR repertoires of several healthy adults to estimate repertoire size and the extent of clonotype sharing between individuals. To increase sequencing depth and limit assay-specific biases, different laboratories used diverse techniques to prepare libraries and sequence TCR repertoires. Per donor, leukapheresis produced somewhere between about 0.8 and 9.5 billion PBMCs.

Donors were healthy HIV-negative adults with no recently reported acute infections or vaccinations. Every donor was a Caucasian adult residing in Nashville, Tennessee, USA. CD4+ T cells were enriched through magnetic negative selection, after which naive cells were positively selected on CD45RA and the remaining negative fraction served as the memory subset. Blood was obtained by leukapheresis, after which PBMCs were separated by Ficoll-Histopaque density gradient centrifugation and cryopreserved in liquid nitrogen vapor phase. Purity and quantity of every magnetically sorted T cell population were checked by analytical flow cytometry. Genomic DNA was isolated from each sorted fraction and quantified by UV absorbance on a Nanodrop 2000c. What the work shows at the level of the full study, not this receptor alone: Sampling was restricted to blood, and TCR repertoires in tissues likely differ from the TCR repertoires found in blood. Even with the large sequencing depth, rarefaction of the sorted-subset datasets indicated that sequencing was incomplete. Clonotypes shared by all four sorted-subset donors showed higher generation probabilities than non-shared clonotypes. Pairwise subsampling indicated that sequencing depth was expected to affect the degree of clonotype sharing among donors. The small number of donors limited the genetic and exposure-history diversity represented. Sharing across a few donors was observed for 5% to 6.5% of naive CD4, around 3.5% of naive CD8, over 2% of memory CD4, and around 0.4% of memory CD8 clonotypes. Estimated clonotype richness was generally larger for naive than for memory subsets.

Using the deep immunoSEQ assay, TCR CDR3 regions were amplified from genomic DNA by multiplex PCR. For each cell subset, the extracted genomic DNA was distributed evenly across all wells of several immunoSEQ 96-well plates, and each plate served as one replicate. For sorted subsets, about 0.2 ug genomic DNA, equal to approximately 30,000 T cell genomes, was loaded into each replicate PCR. Purified libraries were measured with a Qubit 3.0 fluorometer, size-checked on a Bioanalyzer 2100, and measured again with the KAPA Library Quantification kit. A separate single-read 150-cycle Illumina NextSeq 550 flow cell was used to sequence each immunoSEQ 96-well plate. In the original analysis: Because the immunoSEQ output included only junctional sequences and no quality scores, the filtering could not be the same as the filtering used for full-length reads. To assign V/J genes and CDR3, sequences were annotated using PyIR, a Python wrapper for IgBLAST v1.9, with IMGT germline references. Reads were filtered out if the reads had weak V/J assignments (E-value above 1e-6), no CDR3, stop codons, out-of-frame junctions, or ambiguous translated residues. V3J clonotypes were defined by identical inferred V gene, J gene, and CDR3 amino acid sequence. To compute the percentage overlap between repertoires, the number of shared unique clonotypes was divided by the size of the smaller repertoire. Repertoire richness was assessed with RTK rarefaction, the Chao1 estimator, and Recon v2.1 estimates of unobserved clonotypes. Generation probabilities for all TCRbeta clonotypes obtained by the gDNA method from four donors were computed using OLGA. In TCRdb, the immuneACCESS table is reduced to in-frame sequences with V and J assigned. These tables do not hold every clone; where another copy was compared, an unresolved V gene accounts for under half, and the others remain unexplained. V, J and clone size are taken as reported in that table, and D and trimming were inferred from the DNA itself. A total of a few million clones appear in this sample, 85% to 95% of them only once. Of the sample, 0.39% is held by the ten largest clones.

The TCR comes from a man between 18 and 35 years old in good health. Some clones in this sample may be carry-over from other donors' samples. The specimen sequenced was naive CD4+ T cells from PBMCs. This specimen's cell subset or site label, interpreted: CD45RA+ positively selected.

The CDR3 protein: CASSYWGTEAFF. The nucleotide sequence is TGTGCCAGCAGTTACTGGGGTACTGAAGCTTTCTTT. The chain couples TRBV6-5 to TRBJ1-1; no confident D gene assignment can be made. There are 12 amino acids in the CDR3, from cysteine to phenylalanine inclusive. Only the CDR3 part of the read is kept: 36 bases, read in frame from the first base. Taken from the germline V gene, the CDR1 and CDR2 loops are MNHEY and SVGAGI. V sheds 1 base and J sheds 5 bases, leaving 5 bases between their ends.